Below, one TCR beta chain is given with its context. CDR3 size: 16 residues. The ends were cut back, 0 bases at V and 5 bases at J, with 16 bases in the middle. The germline V gene encodes CDR1 LGHNT and CDR2 FRNRAP. The data were taken from a study of blood T cell repertoires in COVID-19. As for the study in general: Acute and convalescent COVID-19 samples came from the United States, Italy and Spain.

Original data processing: Cell counts per sample came from amplifying reference gene primers. Clones were read by immunoSEQ multiplex PCR, and TCRdb kept only the in-frame ones, dropping some. That table gives V, J and clone size, and the DNA gave D and trimming. Found here are under 110,000 clones, around 80% of them singletons; the top ten hold around 6.2%. Sequencing used peripheral blood. This chain joins TRBV12-5 and TRBJ2-5; D uncertain. The origin of this receptor is a man older than 75 with COVID-19, enrolled during active disease. The CDR3 sequence is CASGLVQIPSQETQYF. The CDR3 DNA reads TGTGCTAGTGGTTTGGTACAGATTCCCAGCCAGGAGACCCAGTACTTC. The full variable domain, completed using reference TRBV12-5 and TRBJ2-5, is DARVTQTPRHKVTEMGQEVTMRCQPILGHNTVFWYRQTMMQGLELLAYFRNRAPLDDSGMPKDRFSAEMPDATLATLKIQPSEPRDSAVYFCASGLVQIPSQETQYFGPGTRLLVL.